The entry that follows covers one T cell receptor beta chain sequence. Its antigen is still unknown. The sample is drawn from a study of T cells after yellow fever vaccination. General study results and limits: Most clones from primary vaccination were detected again post-booster (96% CD4, about 88% CD8).

This CDR3 is built from 14 residues. The V and J ends lost 0 bases and 0 bases respectively, with 6 bases between them. Germline V gene lookup returns CDR1 SGDLS and CDR2 YYNGEE. TCRdb reanalysed the 5' RACE reads using MiXCR and keeps one entry per CDR3 protein. The table lists around 360,000 distinct CDR3 sequences, 11% of them singletons, with around 20% in the top ten. The gene calls are TRBV9 and TRBJ1-1; D gene uncertain. Sequenced material: PBMCs, taken on the day of the first yellow fever vaccination. This sequence originates from a man between 18 and 35 years old who received the YFV17D yellow fever vaccine. CDR3 protein: CASSVAAMNTEAFF. The CDR3 DNA is TGTGCCAGCAGCGTAGCGGCAATGAACACTGAAGCTTTCTTT.